Shown below are 29 T cell receptor beta chains from a single sample sequenced in a study of blood T cell repertoires in COVID-19. Using immunoSEQ multiplex PCR, the repertoire was profiled, and TCRdb retains in-frame clones only, with some absent. Of over 120,000 clones detected, around 90% appear once; the ten largest clones hold 1.5% to 2%. The sample consisted of peripheral blood. The origin of the receptors is a human donor in a cohort sampled during active COVID-19.

This clone was seen a single time. The rearrangement joins TRBV19 to TRBJ2-3; TRBD2 matches at 8 bases. Germline values: CDR1 LNHDA, CDR2 SQIVND (reference sequence). The CDR3 contains 16 residues. V lost 4 bases to trimming and J lost 1 base; unmatched junction nucleotides: 7. The CDR3 loop reads CASSKRGGRGTDTQYF. For the CDR3, the DNA is TGTGCCAGTAGTAAACGGGGGGGCCGTGGCACAGATACGCAGTATTTT.

The chain recombines TRBV7-6 with TRBJ1-2; D is uncertain. CDR1 and CDR2 (germline): SGHVS, FNYEAQ. CDR3 length equals 13 residues. V lost 1 base to trimming and J lost 4 bases, with 7 bases between them. The CDR3 loop is CASSLGGIYGYTF. The CDR3 DNA sequence: TGTGCCAGCAGCTTAGGAGGGATCTATGGCTACACCTTC.

In this sample, this clone turned up once. The genes are TRBV27 and TRBJ2-3; D ambiguous. The CDR3 consists of 15 residues. Germline V gives CDR1 MNHEY, CDR2 SMNVEV (reference sequence). The V and J ends lost 8 bases and 7 bases respectively, with 22 bases between them. The CDR3, as DNA: TGTGCCAGCCGTCATGGGCCCTACCCCACGAATACGCAGTATTTT. As protein: CASRHGPYPTNTQYF.

This sequence joins TRBV7-2 and TRBJ2-7; no clear D gene. The CDR3 has 15 residues. The V gene lost 2 bases and the J gene lost 0 bases, with 11 bases spanning the gap. The V gene's germline CDR1 is SGHTA and CDR2 FQGNSA. DNA of the CDR3: TGTGCCAGCAGCTTAAACCCCAAGAGCTCCTACGAGCAGTACTTC. Its translation: CASSLNPKSSYEQYF. Together with reference TRBV7-2 and TRBJ2-7, the CDR3 gives the full variable domain: GAGVSQSPSNKVTEKGKDVELRCDPISGHTALYWYRQSLGQGLEFLIYFQGNSAPDKSGLPSDRFSAERTGGSVSTLTIQRTQQEDSAVYLCASSLNPKSSYEQYFGPGTRLTVT.

The table lists this clone with a few counts. The chain is built from TRBV4-1 and TRBJ2-5; D is uncertain. Germline CDR1 and CDR2: MGHRA and YSYEKL. Trimming removed 0 bases from V and 7 bases from J, with 12 bases in between. CDR3 size: 14 residues. The CDR3 reads CASSQDWSSGTQYF. The CDR3 region has the DNA TGCGCCAGCAGCCAAGACTGGAGCTCTGGGACCCAGTACTTC.

This chain joins TRBV7-8 and TRBJ2-7, with D perhaps TRBD2 (6 bases). This CDR3 region has 12 residues. Trimming removed 5 bases from V and 4 bases from J, with 9 bases in between. Germline values: CDR1 SGHVS, CDR2 FQNEAQ. The CDR3 protein is CASSGGGYEQYF. CDR3 nucleotide sequence: TGTGCCAGCAGCGGAGGAGGGTACGAGCAGTACTTC.

The chain recombines TRBV29-1 with TRBJ2-7, with D tentatively TRBD2 (6 bases). The CDR3 runs 12 residues. V lost 7 bases and J 6 bases, leaving 16 bases between the germline ends. Germline V gene lookup returns CDR1 SQVTM and CDR2 ANQGSEA. CDR3 residues: CSARDSPPEQYF. CDR3 nucleotides: TGCAGCGCCCGGGACTCTCCCCCCGAGCAGTACTTC.

This clone showed up just once. V gene TRBV6-2 or TRBV6-3 combines with J gene TRBJ2-7; D not certain. Germline assignment: CDR1 MNHEY and CDR2 SVGEGT. The CDR3 is made up of 16 amino acids. Deletions cut 2 bases from V and 0 bases from J, with 14 bases between. CDR3 region: CASSYHHSQLSYEQYF. CDR3 bases: TGTGCCAGCAGTTACCACCACAGCCAACTCTCCTACGAGCAGTACTTC.

This rearrangement joins TRBV11-2 to TRBJ2-1; 10 bases fit TRBD1. V was pared by 4 bases and J by 4 bases, with 16 bases of the junction left unmatched. The CDR3 has 19 amino acids. The germline V gene encodes CDR1 SGHAT and CDR2 FQNNGV. The CDR3 spells CASSWGDRGRPQTYNEQFF. The CDR3 nucleotides read TGTGCCAGCAGCTGGGGGGACAGGGGACGGCCACAAACTTACAATGAGCAGTTCTTC.

The chain uses TRBV5-1 and TRBJ2-7, with 7 positions matching TRBD1. Trimming took 3 bases from V and 3 from J; bases not matched to a gene: 6. The CDR3 covers 14 residues. The germline V gene has CDR1 SGHRS and CDR2 YFSETQ. The CDR3 is CASSSGTAFYEQYF. The CDR3 bases are TGCGCCAGCAGCTCCGGGACAGCGTTCTACGAGCAGTACTTC.

This chain joins TRBV12-3 or TRBV12-4 and TRBJ2-1; TRBD2 might be the D (7 bases). The CDR3 length is 12 residues. Trimming left V 9 bases short and J 9 bases short, with 15 bases between. CDR3 loop: CASSPGGTEQFF. CDR3 DNA sequence: TGTGCCAGTTCCCCGGGGGGCACTGAGCAGTTCTTC.

A few counts support this clone. The gene calls are TRBV6-2 or TRBV6-3 and TRBJ1-2, with a weak D call TRBD1 (5 bases). The CDR3 length is 14 residues. Trimming stripped 5 bases from V and 6 bases from J, with 16 bases between. CDR1 and CDR2 (germline): MNHEY, SVGEGT. The CDR3: CASSPNPGVNGYTF. CDR3 coding DNA: TGTGCCAGCAGTCCCAATCCGGGGGTAAATGGCTACACCTTC.

The chain employs TRBV2 and TRBJ1-2, with TRBD1 matching over 8 bases. CDR1 is SNHLY, CDR2 FYNNEI, per germline. V was clipped by 8 bases and J by 4 bases; unmatched bases: 6. This CDR3 contains 13 residues. CDR3 nucleotides: TGTGCCAGCGCAGGGGGCACAGGCTATGGCTACACCTTC. This gives the protein CASAGGTGYGYTF.

V is TRBV15 and J is TRBJ2-7; 7 positions agree with TRBD1. From germline, CDR1 is LNHNV and CDR2 YYDKDF (reference sequence). This CDR3 has 14 residues. J was trimmed by 3 bases and V by 1 base; bases with no gene match: 3. CDR3 coding DNA: TGTGCCACCAGCAGAGTAGCAGGGGGCTACGAGCAGTACTTC. Its translation: CATSRVAGGYEQYF. Looking up the rest from reference TRBV15 and TRBJ2-7 gives the full variable domain: DAMVIQNPRYQVTQFGKPVTLSCSQTLNHNVMYWYQQKSSQAPKLLFHYYDKDFNNEADTPDNFQSRRPNTSFCFLDIRSPGLGDTAMYLCATSRVAGGYEQYFGPGTRLTVT.

This clone has a single count. The chain uses TRBV27 and TRBJ1-1, with a weak D call TRBD1 (5 bases). CDR3 length: 13 amino acids. The germline V and J ends were trimmed by 8 bases and 2 bases, with 12 bases remaining between them. Germline lookup yields CDR1 MNHEY and CDR2 SMNVEV (reference sequence). The CDR3 DNA reads as TGTGCCAGCTCCTTCGGGGGTAACACTGAAGCTTTCTTT. This codes for CASSFGGNTEAFF.

The gene calls are TRBV5-5 and TRBJ1-5, with D perhaps TRBD1 (5 bases). V gave up 0 bases and J gave up 3 bases, with 7 bases separating them. This CDR3 comprises 14 residues. CDR1 and CDR2 from the germline V gene are SGHKS and YYEKEE (reference sequence). The CDR3 is CASSLAGLNQPQHF. The CDR3, as DNA: TGTGCCAGCAGCTTGGCAGGGCTCAATCAGCCCCAGCATTTT.

V and J are TRBV6-5 and TRBJ2-5, with TRBD2 matching 9 bases. V shed 3 bases, J shed 8 bases, and the junction held 7 bases outside the gene matches. The CDR3 loop spans 14 amino acids. Germline V gene lookup returns CDR1 MNHEY and CDR2 SVGAGI. The chain's CDR3 is CASSYLAGSGTQYF. The CDR3, as DNA: TGTGCCAGCAGTTATCTAGCGGGGTCAGGAACCCAGTACTTC.

The chain joins TRBV9 to TRBJ2-5; 12 nucleotides align to TRBD2. The V gene's germline CDR1 is SGDLS and CDR2 YYNGEE. The CDR3 length is 17 residues. V lost 0 bases, J lost 5 bases, and 8 bases stayed unmatched. In DNA form, the CDR3 reads TGTGCCAGCAGCGTAGGATCTAGCGGGGGGGCCGGTGAGACCCAGTACTTC. It encodes CASSVGSSGGAGETQYF.

J is TRBJ2-7 and V is TRBV5-4, with D possibly being TRBD2 (5 bases). This CDR3 has 12 residues. Germline values: CDR1 SGHNT, CDR2 YYREEE (reference sequence). V gave up 2 bases and J gave up 3 bases, with 6 bases separating them. CDR3: CASSFRDYEQYF. The CDR3 nucleotides read TGTGCCAGCAGCTTCCGGGACTACGAGCAGTACTTC. Full variable domain (missing parts from reference TRBV5-4 and TRBJ2-7): ETGVTQSPTHLIKTRGQQVTLRCSSQSGHNTVSWYQQALGQGPQFIFQYYREEENGRGNFPPRFSGLQFPNYSSELNVNALELDDSALYLCASSFRDYEQYFGPGTRLTVT.

CDR3 in DNA: TGTGCCATCAGTGTCTGGGGGGGGGCAGGCGGGGAGCTGTTTTTT. Encoded protein: CAISVWGGAGGELFF. The V and J genes are TRBV10-3 and TRBJ2-2; the D gene is possibly TRBD2 (7 bases). Between the trimmed V and J ends, which lost 4 bases and 7 bases, there was a span of 16 bases. Germline values: CDR1 ENHRY, CDR2 SYGVKD. The CDR3 is 15 amino acids.

As DNA, the CDR3 is TGCAGCGTTGCTAGCGGGGTATCGAACACCGGGGAGCTGTTTTTT. This codes for CSVASGVSNTGELFF. The J gene is TRBJ2-2, the V gene TRBV29-1; 9 bases align to TRBD2. The trim removed 4 bases at V and 0 bases at J, leaving 3 bases unmatched. Germline-derived CDR1 and CDR2 are SQVTM and ANQGSEA. The CDR3 is 15 residues long.

The chain employs TRBV10-1 and TRBJ1-2, with TRBD1 identical over 9 bases. The CDR3 loop spans 15 amino acids. Per the germline V gene, CDR1 is WNHNN and CDR2 is SYGVQD (reference sequence). J was trimmed by 7 bases and V by 6 bases; bases with no gene match: 12. The CDR3 nucleotides are TGCGCCAGCAGCAGTCCGGGACAGGGTCGGGGTGGCTACACCTTC. Translated, it gives CASSSPGQGRGGYTF.

The chain couples TRBV6-6 to TRBJ1-5, with 7 bases that match TRBD1. Germline-derived CDR1 and CDR2 are MNHNY and SVGAGI (reference sequence). This CDR3 is built from 15 residues. The V segment lost 7 bases and the J segment 2 bases; nucleotides outside the gene matches: 8. In nucleotides, the CDR3 is TGTGCCAGCACCAAAGAGGGGGCGGGCAATCAGCCCCAGCATTTT. Translating it yields CASTKEGAGNQPQHF.

As DNA, the CDR3 is TGTGCCAGCAGGTCGACAGTCCTAAACTATGGCTACACCTTC. Translated, it gives CASRSTVLNYGYTF. The gene calls are TRBV28 and TRBJ1-2, with D possibly matching TRBD1 (5 bases). Trimming stripped 6 bases from V and 2 bases from J, with 13 bases between. Germline V gene lookup returns CDR1 MDHEN and CDR2 SYDVKM. This CDR3 is 14 amino acids long.

This clone was recorded once. The gene calls are TRBV20-1 and TRBJ1-1; D remains ambiguous. V lost 2 bases, J lost 4 bases, and 5 bases lay in between. The CDR3 spans 11 residues. CDR1 is DFQATT and CDR2 is SNEGSKA in the germline V gene (reference sequence). CDR3 in amino acids: CSARIFTEAFF. The CDR3 DNA follows: TGCAGTGCTAGAATCTTCACTGAAGCTTTCTTT.

The V call is TRBV20-1, the J call TRBJ2-7; 7 positions agree with TRBD1. The CDR3 totals 14 residues. J lost 5 bases, V lost 3 bases, and 10 bases had no gene match. CDR1 and CDR2 from the germline V gene are DFQATT and SNEGSKA (reference sequence). This chain's CDR3 is CSASDRVSSHEQYF. The CDR3 coding sequence is TGCAGTGCTAGTGACAGGGTCAGTTCCCACGAGCAGTACTTC.

The chain combines TRBV29-1 with TRBJ2-4; 7 bases line up with TRBD1. The CDR3 is 13 residues long. Trimming cost V 7 bases and J 1 base; bases outside gene matches: 4. Per germline, CDR1 SQVTM and CDR2 ANQGSEA. Here the CDR3 reads CSAEDRAKNIQYF. The CDR3 DNA sequence: TGCAGCGCGGAGGACAGGGCCAAAAACATTCAGTACTTC.

This rearrangement joins TRBV6-5 to TRBJ2-2; a possible D gene is TRBD2 (7 bases). The CDR3 sequence is 14 residues long. V dropped 7 bases and J dropped 1 base, with 10 bases sitting between them. Per the germline V gene, CDR1 is MNHEY and CDR2 is SVGAGI. This CDR3 reads CASTGGRNTGELFF. Written as DNA, the CDR3 is TGTGCCAGCACCGGGGGGCGGAACACCGGGGAGCTGTTTTTT.

This chain connects TRBV4-3 to TRBJ2-1; the match to TRBD2 covers 7 bases. Germline V CDR1 and CDR2: LGHNA, YSLEER. J gave up 8 bases and V 0 bases, and 7 bases lay outside the gene matches. CDR3 length equals 15 residues. CDR3 loop: CASSQEVGREDEQFF. The DNA of the CDR3 is TGCGCCAGCAGCCAAGAGGTCGGCCGGGAGGATGAGCAGTTCTTC.